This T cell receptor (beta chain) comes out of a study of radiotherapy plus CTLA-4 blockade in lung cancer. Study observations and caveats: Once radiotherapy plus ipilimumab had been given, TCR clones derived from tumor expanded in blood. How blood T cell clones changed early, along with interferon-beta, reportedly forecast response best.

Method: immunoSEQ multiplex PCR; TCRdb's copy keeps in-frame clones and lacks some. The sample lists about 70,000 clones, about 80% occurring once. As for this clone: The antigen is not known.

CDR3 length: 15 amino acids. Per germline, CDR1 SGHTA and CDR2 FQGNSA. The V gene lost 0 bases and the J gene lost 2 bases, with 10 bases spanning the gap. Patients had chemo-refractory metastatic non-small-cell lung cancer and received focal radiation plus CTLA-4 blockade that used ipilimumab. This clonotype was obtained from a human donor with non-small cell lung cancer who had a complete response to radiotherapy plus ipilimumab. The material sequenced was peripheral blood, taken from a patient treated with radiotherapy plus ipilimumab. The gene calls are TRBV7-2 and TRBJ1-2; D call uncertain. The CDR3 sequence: CASSLAGRYNYGYTF. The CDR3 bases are TGTGCCAGCAGCTTAGCCGGAAGATACAACTATGGCTACACCTTC.